These 27 T cell receptor beta chains came from one sample sequenced in a study of OX40 agonist ivuxolimab in advanced cancers. Only in-frame clones appear in the TCRdb table, and some are missing; sequencing was by immunoSEQ multiplex PCR. The sample lists around 60,000 clones; nearly 85% were seen once. The sequencing used CD4+ or CD8+ T cells sorted from blood, collected in a trial of the OX40 agonist ivuxolimab. These receptors were collected from an adult with an advanced solid tumor such as melanoma, head and neck, liver or kidney cancer.

This clone was recorded only once. This sequence joins TRBV5-4 and TRBJ1-4; 8 bases map to TRBD1. Germline V lookup: CDR1 SGHNT, CDR2 YYREEE (reference sequence). V shed 4 bases and J 8 bases; nucleotides not matched to a gene: 7. The CDR3 extends over 14 amino acids. CDR3: CASSPDRGREKLFF. CDR3 sequence (DNA): TGTGCCAGCAGCCCTGACAGGGGAAGGGAAAAACTGTTTTTT.

The chain couples TRBV6-6 to TRBJ1-2; unclear D gene. CDR1 and CDR2 (germline): MNHNY, SVGAGI (reference sequence). The CDR3 runs 13 residues. The V end lost 6 bases, the J end lost 5 bases, and 13 bases lay between the germline ends. The chain's CDR3 is CASSPSLEYGYTF. The DNA of the CDR3 is TGTGCCAGCAGCCCCTCCTTAGAGTATGGCTACACCTTC.

The rearrangement uses TRBV4-1 and TRBJ1-5, with D tentatively TRBD1 (5 bases). This CDR3 has 16 residues. Trimming pared 0 bases from V and 2 bases from J, leaving 11 bases between. CDR1 MGHRA and CDR2 YSYEKL come from the germline V gene. This CDR3 is CASSQDGGIGNQPQHF. The CDR3 region has the DNA TGCGCCAGCAGCCAAGATGGGGGAATCGGCAATCAGCCCCAGCATTTT.

The gene calls are TRBV10-3 and TRBJ2-7; maybe TRBD2 (6 bases). With 10 bases removed from V and 1 base from J, the gap between germline ends came to 14 bases. CDR1 ENHRY and CDR2 SYGVKD come from the germline V gene. CDR3 size: 13 residues. The CDR3 here is CATRDSMSYEQYF. The DNA for the CDR3 is TGTGCCACACGGGACTCCATGTCCTACGAGCAGTACTTC.

The genes are TRBV5-1 and TRBJ2-6, with D tentatively TRBD2 (5 bases). V lost 0 bases to trimming and J lost 1 base, with 8 bases between them. The CDR3 loop spans 16 amino acids. Germline V gene lookup returns CDR1 SGHRS and CDR2 YFSETQ. This CDR3 is CASSLDGMSGANVLTF. In DNA, the CDR3 is TGCGCCAGCAGCTTGGACGGGATGTCTGGGGCCAACGTCCTGACTTTC.

The chain is built from TRBV7-9 and TRBJ2-5; 13 positions match TRBD2. The CDR3 contains 16 residues. CDR1 is SEHNR and CDR2 is FQNEAQ in the germline V gene (reference sequence). The V and J ends lost 5 bases and 0 bases, in that order; junction bases with no gene match: 3. The CDR3 coding sequence is TGTGCCAGCAGCACAGGACTAGCGGGAGACCAAGAGACCCAGTACTTC. Protein sequence: CASSTGLAGDQETQYF.

V gene TRBV2 combines with J gene TRBJ2-3; D tentatively reads TRBD1 or TRBD2 (5 bases each). CDR3 length equals 14 residues. Trimming removed 3 bases from V and 5 bases from J, with 12 bases in between. Germline assignment: CDR1 SNHLY and CDR2 FYNNEI. The CDR3 nucleotides read TGTGCCAGCAGTGAGGGGACGCAGAAAGATACGCAGTATTTT. Its translation is CASSEGTQKDTQYF.

J is TRBJ2-5 and V is TRBV11-2; 8 bases fit TRBD2. Germline-derived CDR1 and CDR2 are SGHAT and FQNNGV. Trimming cost V 1 base and J 3 bases; bases outside gene matches: 4. The CDR3 spans 15 residues. For the CDR3, the DNA is TGTGCCAGCAGCTTAGGGGCGGGGGGCGAAGAGACCCAGTACTTC. It codes for CASSLGAGGEETQYF.

This clone was observed a handful of times. This sequence joins TRBV30 and TRBJ2-3; D remains ambiguous. The CDR3 contains 14 residues. V shed 1 base and J shed 0 bases, with 8 bases lying between them. CDR1 GTSNPN and CDR2 SVGIG come from the germline V gene (reference sequence). CDR3 DNA sequence: TGTGCCTGGAGTGAGTTTGGTAGCACAGATACGCAGTATTTT. Its protein product is CAWSEFGSTDTQYF.

The J gene is TRBJ1-3, the V gene TRBV15, with TRBD1 identical over 7 bases. With V trimmed by 2 bases and J by 4 bases, 2 bases remained unmatched. The CDR3 consists of 14 residues. Germline V gives CDR1 LNHNV, CDR2 YYDKDF (reference sequence). The CDR3 sequence is CATSRRDSGNTIYF. The CDR3 DNA follows: TGTGCCACCAGCAGAAGGGACAGCGGAAACACCATATATTTT.

The chain uses TRBV29-1 and TRBJ2-5; D is perhaps TRBD2 (5 bases). Trimming took 4 bases from V and 4 from J, leaving 16 bases between them. This CDR3 is built from 14 residues. Per germline, CDR1 SQVTM and CDR2 ANQGSEA. The CDR3 DNA reads TGCAGCGTTGCCGGGGTCCCCTCCCTAGAGACCCAGTACTTC. Its protein is CSVAGVPSLETQYF. The full variable domain, its missing parts supplied by reference TRBV29-1 and TRBJ2-5, is SAVISQKPSRDICQRGTSLTIQCQVDSQVTMMFWYRQQPGQSLTLIATANQGSEATYESGFVIDKFPISRPNLTFSTLTVSNMSPEDSSIYLCSVAGVPSLETQYFGPGTRLLVL.

The chain is built from TRBV14 and TRBJ1-1; D is uncertain. Per the germline V gene, CDR1 is SGHDN and CDR2 is FVKESK. The CDR3 is 13 residues long. Trimming left V 4 bases short and J 0 bases short, with 6 bases between. This CDR3 reads CASSRTLNTEAFF. CDR3 bases: TGTGCCAGCAGCCGAACTCTGAACACTGAAGCTTTCTTT.

A few counts support this clone. The chain is built from TRBV5-1 and TRBJ1-5; tentatively, D is TRBD1 (5 bases). This CDR3 spans 15 amino acids. Looked up from germline, CDR1 is SGHRS and CDR2 is YFSETQ. V dropped 0 bases and J dropped 1 base, with 8 bases sitting between them. CDR3 coding DNA: TGCGCCAGCAGCTTGGGGTGGGGGAGCAATCAGCCCCAGCATTTT. It specifies CASSLGWGSNQPQHF.

This clone was counted a few times. The chain carries TRBV6-4 and TRBJ2-3; 9 nucleotides agree with TRBD2. V dropped 4 bases and J dropped 0; count of bases not matched to a gene: 2. The CDR3 runs to 15 residues. Germline loops: CDR1 MRHNA, CDR2 SNTAGT. Written as DNA, the CDR3 is TGTGCCAGCAGTGCTGGACTAGCGAGCACAGATACGCAGTATTTT. Encoded protein: CASSAGLASTDTQYF.

Sample share makes this clone medium-sized. CDR3 bases: TGTGCCTGGAGTGCGAGAGGCGGGGGTGTGGCAGATACGCAGTATTTT. Encoded protein: CAWSARGGGVADTQYF. The V and J genes are TRBV30 and TRBJ2-3; 7 bases align to TRBD2. This CDR3 is 16 amino acids long. Germline values: CDR1 GTSNPN, CDR2 SVGIG (reference sequence). V dropped 1 base and J dropped 4; count of bases not matched to a gene: 11.

The chain links TRBV7-8 to TRBJ2-7; 7 nucleotides agree with TRBD2. Germline V CDR1 and CDR2: SGHVS, FQNEAQ. Trimming took 5 bases from V and 5 from J; bases not matched to a gene: 9. The CDR3 length is 14 residues. The CDR3 here is CASSPPGRANEQYF. For the CDR3, the DNA is TGTGCCAGCAGCCCCCCAGGGAGGGCCAACGAGCAGTACTTC.

V is TRBV6-1 and J is TRBJ2-2, with a weak D call TRBD1 (6 bases). The CDR3 spans 14 residues. The V gene lost 2 bases and the J gene lost 3 bases, with 7 bases spanning the gap. Looked up from germline, CDR1 is MNHNS and CDR2 is SASEGT. The DNA for the CDR3 is TGTGCCAGCAGTGAACAGGGGCACACCGGGGAGCTGTTTTTT. This encodes CASSEQGHTGELFF.

The chain combines TRBV5-6 with TRBJ1-4; D gene ambiguous. V lost 4 bases and J 5 bases, leaving 21 bases between the germline ends. CDR1 and CDR2 (germline): SGHDT, YYEEEE. The CDR3 runs to 17 residues. The CDR3 DNA sequence: TGTGCCAGCAGCCACTTATTGCCGGGAGCCGGGAATGAAAAACTGTTTTTT. Translating gives CASSHLLPGAGNEKLFF.

This clone was detected a few times. The chain employs TRBV10-3 and TRBJ1-2; D possibly corresponds to TRBD1 (6 bases). The CDR3 runs to 15 residues. Germline V gives CDR1 ENHRY, CDR2 SYGVKD. The V and J ends lost 0 bases and 6 bases respectively, with 14 bases between them. The CDR3 sequence is CAISESEGGRDGYTF. The CDR3 DNA reads as TGTGCCATCAGTGAGTCAGAAGGGGGTCGGGATGGCTACACCTTC.

The chain combines TRBV11-3 with TRBJ2-2; D gene unclear. V was clipped by 5 bases and J by 0 bases, with 7 bases between them. Germline V gene data show CDR1 as SGHNT and CDR2 as YENEEA. The CDR3 totals 14 residues. In DNA, the CDR3 is TGTGCCAGCAGCGCAGGCCCGAACACCGGGGAGCTGTTTTTT. Translated, it gives CASSAGPNTGELFF.

This chain connects TRBV5-4 to TRBJ2-1; D not resolved. The CDR3 sequence is 13 residues long. Trimming cost V 0 bases and J 6 bases, with 7 bases left between them. Germline V gene data show CDR1 as SGHNT and CDR2 as YYREEE (reference sequence). CDR3 loop: CASSLVNLNEQFF. The CDR3 DNA sequence: TGTGCCAGCAGCTTGGTTAATCTCAATGAGCAGTTCTTC.

The V and J genes are TRBV20-1 and TRBJ1-2; D remains ambiguous. The length of the CDR3 is 11 residues. Germline loops: CDR1 DFQATT, CDR2 SNEGSKA (reference sequence). The V gene lost 1 base and the J gene lost 4 bases, with 4 bases spanning the gap. CDR3 sequence: CSARVPYGYTF. The CDR3 region has the DNA TGCAGTGCTAGAGTGCCCTATGGCTACACCTTC.

The J gene is TRBJ1-1, the V gene TRBV6-5, with D possibly matching TRBD1 (5 bases). The CDR3 loop spans 15 amino acids. CDR1 and CDR2 from the germline V gene are MNHEY and SVGAGI. The V end lost 7 bases, the J end lost 3 bases, and 18 bases lay between the germline ends. CDR3 amino acids: CASNGFLTGDTEAFF. DNA for the CDR3: TGTGCCAGCAACGGTTTCCTAACGGGGGACACTGAAGCTTTCTTT.

The V call is TRBV18, the J call TRBJ2-2; 7 bases are a match to TRBD2. J was trimmed by 5 bases and V by 3 bases; bases with no gene match: 6. Germline loops: CDR1 KGHSH, CDR2 LQKENI. The CDR3 is 15 amino acids. The CDR3, as DNA: TGTGCCAGCTCACCTAGACTAGCCTCTACCGGGGAGCTGTTTTTT. It translates to CASSPRLASTGELFF. Drawing the rest from reference TRBV18 and TRBJ2-2, the complete variable domain is NAGVMQNPRHLVRRRGQEARLRCSPMKGHSHVYWYRQLPEEGLKFMVYLQKENIIDESGMPKERFSAEFPKEGPSILRIQQVVRGDSAAYFCASSPRLASTGELFFGEGSRLTVL.

The V gene is TRBV6-5, the J gene TRBJ2-2; no clear D. V lost 7 bases and J 7 bases, leaving 7 bases between the germline ends. The germline V gene has CDR1 MNHEY and CDR2 SVGAGI. CDR3 length: 11 residues. The CDR3 DNA follows: TGTGCCAGCAATAATGACGGGGAGCTGTTTTTT. Its protein product is CASNNDGELFF.

The J gene is TRBJ1-2, the V gene TRBV6-5; maybe TRBD1 (5 bases). The CDR3 covers 14 residues. The germline V gene encodes CDR1 MNHEY and CDR2 SVGAGI. Trimming took 6 bases from V and 5 from J, leaving 16 bases between them. The CDR3 region has the DNA TGTGCCAGCAGGGGACTATTCCCCAATTATGGCTACACCTTC. This sequence encodes CASRGLFPNYGYTF.

This chain uses TRBV6-6 with TRBJ2-5, with 7 bases fitting TRBD1. The CDR3 has 13 amino acids. With V trimmed by 5 bases and J by 1 base, 1 base remained unmatched. CDR1 is MNHNY and CDR2 is SVGAGI in the germline V gene (reference sequence). This chain's CDR3 is CASSRTGQETQYF. Written as DNA, the CDR3 is TGTGCCAGCAGTCGGACAGGCCAAGAGACCCAGTACTTC.